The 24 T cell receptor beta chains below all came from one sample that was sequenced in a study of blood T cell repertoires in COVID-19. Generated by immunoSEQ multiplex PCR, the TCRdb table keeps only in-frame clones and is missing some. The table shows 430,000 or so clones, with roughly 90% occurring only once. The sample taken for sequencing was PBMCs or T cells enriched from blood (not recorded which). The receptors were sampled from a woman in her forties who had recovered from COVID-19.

The CDR3 loop is CATSRGPAGYTEQYF. CDR3 nucleotides: TGTGCCACCAGCAGAGGGCCAGCGGGGTATACGGAGCAGTACTTC. The J gene is TRBJ2-7, the V gene TRBV15; 7 bases are shared with TRBD2. Germline assignment: CDR1 LNHNV and CDR2 YYDKDF (reference sequence). The junction had 10 bases not matched to a gene; V was cut back by 1 base and J by 7 bases. CDR3 size: 15 residues.

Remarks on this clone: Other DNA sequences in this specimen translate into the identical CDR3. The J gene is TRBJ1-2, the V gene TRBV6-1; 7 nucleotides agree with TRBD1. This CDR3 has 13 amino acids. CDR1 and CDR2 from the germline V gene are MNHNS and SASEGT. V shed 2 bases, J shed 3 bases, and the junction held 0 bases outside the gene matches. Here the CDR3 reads CASSETGDYGYTF. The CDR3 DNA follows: TGTGCCAGCAGTGAAACAGGGGACTATGGCTACACCTTC.

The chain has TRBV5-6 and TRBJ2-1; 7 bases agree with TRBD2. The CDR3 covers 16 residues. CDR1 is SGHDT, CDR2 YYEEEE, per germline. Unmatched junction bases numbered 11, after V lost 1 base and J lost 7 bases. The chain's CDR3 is CASSLLGGRTGNEQFF. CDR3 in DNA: TGTGCCAGCAGCTTGTTGGGCGGGAGAACGGGAAATGAGCAGTTCTTC. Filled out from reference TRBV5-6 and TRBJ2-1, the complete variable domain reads DAGVTQSPTHLIKTRGQQVTLRCSPKSGHDTVSWYQQALGQGPQFIFQYYEEEERQRGNFPDRFSGHQFPNYSSELNVNALLLGDSALYLCASSLLGGRTGNEQFFGPGTRLTVL.

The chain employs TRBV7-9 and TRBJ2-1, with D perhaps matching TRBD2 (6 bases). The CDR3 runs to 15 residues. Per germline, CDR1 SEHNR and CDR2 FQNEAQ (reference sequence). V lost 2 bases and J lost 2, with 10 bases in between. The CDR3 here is CASSLNLAPYNEQFF. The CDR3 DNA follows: TGTGCCAGCAGCTTAAACCTAGCGCCCTACAATGAGCAGTTCTTC.

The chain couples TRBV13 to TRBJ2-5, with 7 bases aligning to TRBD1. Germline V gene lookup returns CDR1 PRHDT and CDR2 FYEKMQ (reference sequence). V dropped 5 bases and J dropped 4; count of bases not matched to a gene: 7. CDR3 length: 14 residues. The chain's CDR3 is CASSTQGRGETQYF. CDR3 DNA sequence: TGTGCCAGCAGCACACAGGGGAGAGGAGAGACCCAGTACTTC.

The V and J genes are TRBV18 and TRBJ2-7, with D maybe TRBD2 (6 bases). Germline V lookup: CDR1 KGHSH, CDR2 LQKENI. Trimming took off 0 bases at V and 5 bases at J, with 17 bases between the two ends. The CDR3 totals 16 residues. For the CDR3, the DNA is TGTGCCAGCTCACCACCTTCGCGGGGTGCCTGGGACGAGCAGTACTTC. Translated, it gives CASSPPSRGAWDEQYF.

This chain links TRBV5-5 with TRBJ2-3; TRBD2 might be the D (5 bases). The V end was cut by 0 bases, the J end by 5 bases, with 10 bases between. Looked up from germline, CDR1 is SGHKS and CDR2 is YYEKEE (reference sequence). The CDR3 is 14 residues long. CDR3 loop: CASSLGSARDTQYF. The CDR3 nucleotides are TGTGCCAGCAGCTTGGGTAGCGCCCGAGATACGCAGTATTTT.

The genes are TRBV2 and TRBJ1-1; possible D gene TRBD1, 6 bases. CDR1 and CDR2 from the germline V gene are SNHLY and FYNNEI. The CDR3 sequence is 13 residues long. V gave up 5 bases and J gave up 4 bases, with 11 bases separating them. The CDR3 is CASSTQGSTEAFF. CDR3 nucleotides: TGTGCCAGCAGTACCCAGGGGTCCACTGAAGCTTTCTTT.

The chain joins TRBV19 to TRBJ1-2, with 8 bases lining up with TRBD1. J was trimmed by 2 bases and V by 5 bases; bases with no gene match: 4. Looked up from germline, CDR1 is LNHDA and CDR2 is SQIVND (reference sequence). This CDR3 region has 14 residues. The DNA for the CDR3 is TGTGCCAGTAGTTCATACAGGGGGAACTATGGCTACACCTTC. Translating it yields CASSSYRGNYGYTF. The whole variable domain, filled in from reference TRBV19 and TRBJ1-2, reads DGGITQSPKYLFRKEGQNVTLSCEQNLNHDAMYWYRQDPGQGLRLIYYSQIVNDFQKGDIAEGYSVSREKKESFPLTVTSAQKNPTAFYLCASSSYRGNYGYTFGSGTRLTVV.

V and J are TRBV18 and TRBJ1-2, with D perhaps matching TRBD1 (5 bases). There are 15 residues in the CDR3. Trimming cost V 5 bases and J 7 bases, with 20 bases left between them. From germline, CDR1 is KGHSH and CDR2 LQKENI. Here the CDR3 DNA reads TGTGCCAGCTCATCCCCGTCGTCGGGGGAAGGTGGCTACACCTTC. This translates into CASSSPSSGEGGYTF.

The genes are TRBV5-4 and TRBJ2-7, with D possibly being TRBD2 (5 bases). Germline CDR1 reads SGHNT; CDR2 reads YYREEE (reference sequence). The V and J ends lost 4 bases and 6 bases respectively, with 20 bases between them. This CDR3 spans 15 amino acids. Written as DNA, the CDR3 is TGTGCCAGCAGCCTTACGGGATCCCGGTGGAGCGAGCAGTACTTC. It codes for CASSLTGSRWSEQYF. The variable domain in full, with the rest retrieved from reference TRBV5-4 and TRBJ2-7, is ETGVTQSPTHLIKTRGQQVTLRCSSQSGHNTVSWYQQALGQGPQFIFQYYREEENGRGNFPPRFSGLQFPNYSSELNVNALELDDSALYLCASSLTGSRWSEQYFGPGTRLTVT.

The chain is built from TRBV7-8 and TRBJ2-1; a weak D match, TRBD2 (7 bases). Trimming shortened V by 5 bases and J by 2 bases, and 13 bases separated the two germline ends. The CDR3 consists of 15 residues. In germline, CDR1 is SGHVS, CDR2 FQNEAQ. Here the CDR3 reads CASSPTGGTYNEQFF. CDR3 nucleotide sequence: TGTGCCAGCAGCCCTACGGGGGGCACCTACAATGAGCAGTTCTTC.

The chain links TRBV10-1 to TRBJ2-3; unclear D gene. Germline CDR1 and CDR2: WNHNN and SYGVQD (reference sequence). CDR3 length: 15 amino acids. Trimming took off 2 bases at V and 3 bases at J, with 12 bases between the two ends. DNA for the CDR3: TGCGCCAGCAGTGAGACGGTCGTCGGGACAGATACGCAGTATTTT. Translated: CASSETVVGTDTQYF.

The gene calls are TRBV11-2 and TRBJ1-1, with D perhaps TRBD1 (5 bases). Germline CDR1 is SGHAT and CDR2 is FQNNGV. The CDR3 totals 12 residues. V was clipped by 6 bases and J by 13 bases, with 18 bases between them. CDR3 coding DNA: TGTGCCAGCAGTCCCACAGGAACTGGGGTTTTCTTT. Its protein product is CASSPTGTGVFF. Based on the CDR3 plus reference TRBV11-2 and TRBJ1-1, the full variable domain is EAGVAQSPRYKIIEKRQSVAFWCNPISGHATLYWYQQILGQGPKLLIQFQNNGVVDDSQLPKDRFSAERLKGVDSTLKIQPAKLEDSAVYLCASSPTGTGVFFGQGTRLTVV.

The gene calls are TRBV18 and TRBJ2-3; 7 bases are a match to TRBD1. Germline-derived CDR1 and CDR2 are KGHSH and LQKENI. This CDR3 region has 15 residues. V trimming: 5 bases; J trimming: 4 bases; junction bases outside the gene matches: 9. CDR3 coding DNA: TGTGCCAGCTCAAAAGGGACAGCGATTTCAGATACGCAGTATTTT. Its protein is CASSKGTAISDTQYF.

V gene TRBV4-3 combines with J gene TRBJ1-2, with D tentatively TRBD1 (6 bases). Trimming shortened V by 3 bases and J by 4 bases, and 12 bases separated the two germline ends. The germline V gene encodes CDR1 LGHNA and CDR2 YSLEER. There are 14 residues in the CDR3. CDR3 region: CASSHRTVGYGYTF. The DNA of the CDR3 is TGCGCCAGCAGCCACCGGACAGTAGGCTATGGCTACACCTTC.

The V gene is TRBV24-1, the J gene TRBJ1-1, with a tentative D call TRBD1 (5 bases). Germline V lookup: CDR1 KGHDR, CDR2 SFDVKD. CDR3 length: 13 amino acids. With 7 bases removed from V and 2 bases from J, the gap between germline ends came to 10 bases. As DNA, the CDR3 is TGTGCCACCAGCCTGACAGAAAACACTGAAGCTTTCTTT. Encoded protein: CATSLTENTEAFF.

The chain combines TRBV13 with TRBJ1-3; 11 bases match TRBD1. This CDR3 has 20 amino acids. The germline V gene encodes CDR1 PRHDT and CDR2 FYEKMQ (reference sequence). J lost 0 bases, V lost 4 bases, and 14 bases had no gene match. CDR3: CASSYRTGGFARSSGNTIYF. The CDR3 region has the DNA TGTGCCAGCAGCTACCGGACAGGGGGCTTCGCCCGGAGCTCTGGAAACACCATATATTTT. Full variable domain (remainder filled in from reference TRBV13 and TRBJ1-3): AAGVIQSPRHLIKEKRETATLKCYPIPRHDTVYWYQQGPGQDPQFLISFYEKMQSDKGSIPDRFSAQQFSDYHSELNMSSLELGDSALYFCASSYRTGGFARSSGNTIYFGEGSWLTVV.

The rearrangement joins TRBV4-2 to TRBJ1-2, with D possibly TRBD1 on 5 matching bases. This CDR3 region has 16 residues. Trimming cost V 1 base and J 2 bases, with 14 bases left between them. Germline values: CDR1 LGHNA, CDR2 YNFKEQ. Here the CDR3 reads CASSQGETEINYGYTF. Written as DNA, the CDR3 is TGTGCCAGCAGCCAAGGCGAGACAGAGATCAACTATGGCTACACCTTC.

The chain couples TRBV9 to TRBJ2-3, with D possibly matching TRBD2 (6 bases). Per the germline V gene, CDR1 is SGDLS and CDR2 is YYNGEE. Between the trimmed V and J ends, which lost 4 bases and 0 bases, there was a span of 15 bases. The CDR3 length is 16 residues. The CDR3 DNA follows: TGTGCCAGCAGCACCGGGGACTCCAGAAGCACAGATACGCAGTATTTT. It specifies CASSTGDSRSTDTQYF.

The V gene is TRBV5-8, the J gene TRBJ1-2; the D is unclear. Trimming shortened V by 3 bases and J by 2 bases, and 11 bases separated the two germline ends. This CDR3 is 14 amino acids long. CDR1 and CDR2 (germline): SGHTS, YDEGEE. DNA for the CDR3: TGTGCCAGCAGCTGGATAACCGGGAACTATGGCTACACCTTC. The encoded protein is CASSWITGNYGYTF.

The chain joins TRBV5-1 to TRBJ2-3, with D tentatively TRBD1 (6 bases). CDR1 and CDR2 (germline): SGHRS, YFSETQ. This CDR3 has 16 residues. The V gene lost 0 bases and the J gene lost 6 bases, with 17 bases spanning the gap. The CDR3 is CASSLVGNRDMDTQYF. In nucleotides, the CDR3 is TGCGCCAGCAGCTTGGTTGGGAACCGGGACATGGATACGCAGTATTTT.

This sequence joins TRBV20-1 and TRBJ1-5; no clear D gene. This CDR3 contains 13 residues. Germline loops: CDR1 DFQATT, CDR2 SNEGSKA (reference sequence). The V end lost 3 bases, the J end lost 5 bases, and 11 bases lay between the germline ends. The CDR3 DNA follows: TGCAGTGCTAGTCACGGGAGGGATCAGCCCCAGCATTTT. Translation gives CSASHGRDQPQHF.

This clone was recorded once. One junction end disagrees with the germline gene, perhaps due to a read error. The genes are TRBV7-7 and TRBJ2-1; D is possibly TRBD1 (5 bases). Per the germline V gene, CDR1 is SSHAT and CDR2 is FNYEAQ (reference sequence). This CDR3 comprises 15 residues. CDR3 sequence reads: CASSLVQGRDNEQFF. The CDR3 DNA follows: TGTGCTAGCAGCTTAGTCCAGGGTAGGGACAATGAGCAGTTCTTC.